The TCR beta chain under discussion was sequenced for a study of blood T cell repertoires in COVID-19. Study in general: Samples of COVID-19 (acute and convalescent) were obtained from the United States, Italy and Spain.

Measured with immunoSEQ multiplex PCR; TCRdb has only the in-frame clones, and not every one. The repertoire includes around 180,000 clones, more than 85% of them detected once, and 2.5% to 3% sits in the top ten. From germline, CDR1 is SNHLY and CDR2 FYNNEI. This CDR3 is 14 amino acids long. With V trimmed by 5 bases and J by 5 bases, 4 bases remained unmatched. The chain combines TRBV2 with TRBJ1-4, with 8 bases lining up with TRBD1. The material sequenced was peripheral blood. This receptor was taken from a woman under 40 with active or convalescent COVID-19. The DNA for the CDR3 is TGTGCCAGCAGTCAGGACAGGGAGAATGAAAAACTGTTTTTT. It translates to CASSQDRENEKLFF.